These 9 T cell receptor beta chains were all obtained from the same sample, sequenced in a study of cytomegalovirus exposure and HLA in healthy donors. A multiplex PCR was run with 60 Vbeta primers and 13 Jbeta primers. Generated by immunoSEQ multiplex PCR, the TCRdb table keeps only in-frame clones and is missing some. The sample yields fewer than 200,000 clones, roughly 70% seen once. The sequencing input was PBMCs. These receptors originate from a woman in her thirties in good health and CMV-seronegative.

The rearrangement joins TRBV6-6 to TRBJ2-7; TRBD2 matches at 7 bases. Germline CDR1 MNHNY, CDR2 SVGAGI (reference sequence). CDR3 length: 14 amino acids. J gave up 5 bases and V 10 bases, and 14 bases lay outside the gene matches. The CDR3 DNA follows: TGTGCCATCAGGGAGGGCGGGGCCAAGAACGAGCAGTACTTC. It yields the protein CAIREGGAKNEQYF.

This chain joins TRBV6-1 and TRBJ2-2; D remains ambiguous. Germline V lookup: CDR1 MNHNS, CDR2 SASEGT. The length of the CDR3 is 14 residues. V shed 4 bases and J shed 3 bases, with 9 bases lying between them. For the CDR3, the DNA is TGTGCCAGCAGTGGATCAGGTGACACCGGGGAGCTGTTTTTT. This sequence encodes CASSGSGDTGELFF.

The chain is built from TRBV18 and TRBJ2-3; 8 bases fit TRBD2. This CDR3 is built from 16 residues. The V segment lost 5 bases and the J segment 0 bases; nucleotides outside the gene matches: 7. Germline V gene data show CDR1 as KGHSH and CDR2 as LQKENI. The CDR3 DNA is TGTGCCAGCTCAAGAGCGGGGGCCACTAGCACAGATACGCAGTATTTT. Translating it yields CASSRAGATSTDTQYF.

V usage is TRBV23-1 and J usage is TRBJ1-2; 8 bases are shared with TRBD1. TRBV23-1 is flagged as an ORF with uncertain function. Unmatched junction bases numbered 10, after V lost 5 bases and J lost 8 bases. The CDR3 contains 14 residues. This chain's CDR3 is CASSEGTGQRGYTF. DNA for the CDR3: TGCGCCAGCAGTGAAGGGACAGGCCAGAGGGGCTACACCTTC.

The rearrangement uses TRBV11-2 and TRBJ1-1; perhaps TRBD1 as D (5 bases). The germline CDR1 and CDR2 sequences are SGHAT and FQNNGV. The CDR3 has 14 amino acids. V was trimmed by 1 base and J by 8 bases, leaving 14 bases between them. CDR3 coding DNA: TGTGCCAGCAGCTTAGCGGGAATGGGGGGGGAAGCTTTCTTT. This sequence encodes CASSLAGMGGEAFF.

This chain uses TRBV29-1 with TRBJ1-1; 7 bases are a match to TRBD1. CDR3 length: 13 amino acids. With 0 bases clipped from V and 7 bases from J, the junction kept 5 bases outside the gene matches. The germline CDR1 and CDR2 sequences are SQVTM and ANQGSEA. CDR3 bases: TGCAGCGTTGAAGACCCGGACAGGAGTGAAGCTTTCTTT. This translates into CSVEDPDRSEAFF.

This rearrangement joins TRBV18 to TRBJ2-3; D may be TRBD2 (5 bases). The CDR3 contains 13 residues. Germline V lookup: CDR1 KGHSH, CDR2 LQKENI. V was shortened by 4 bases and J by 1 base, with 6 bases between the two germline ends. CDR3 in DNA: TGTGCCAGCTCACGGACTCGCACAGATACGCAGTATTTT. Its translation: CASSRTRTDTQYF.

The rearrangement links TRBV9 to TRBJ2-7; D perhaps matches TRBD1 (5 bases). The CDR3 contains 14 residues. Trimming took 4 bases from V and 2 from J, leaving 13 bases between them. Germline V CDR1 and CDR2: SGDLS, YYNGEE. The CDR3 DNA reads as TGTGCCAGCAGCACAACGACAGCAGCCTACGAGCAGTACTTC. Residues: CASSTTTAAYEQYF. Full variable domain (outside the CDR3, taken from reference TRBV9 and TRBJ2-7): DSGVTQTPKHLITATGQRVTLRCSPRSGDLSVYWYQQSLDQGLQFLIQYYNGEERAKGNILERFSAQQFPDLHSELNLSSLELGDSALYFCASSTTTAAYEQYFGPGTRLTVT.

This chain links TRBV29-1 with TRBJ2-1; D gene unclear. The CDR3 totals 15 residues. V lost 3 bases to trimming and J lost 0 bases, with 12 bases between them. Germline loops: CDR1 SQVTM, CDR2 ANQGSEA. CDR3 DNA: TGCAGCGTTGACCTACTCCGACACTCCTACAATGAGCAGTTCTTC. This translates into CSVDLLRHSYNEQFF.